This T cell receptor beta chain was obtained from a study of radiation and T cells in renal cell carcinoma. Sequencing was performed with immunoSEQ multiplex PCR; in TCRdb, only in-frame clones are kept and a portion is missing. The sample lists about 130,000 clones; 75% to 90% were seen once. Sample time point: blood 2 weeks post-SBRT. Noted treatment: 15 Gy SBRT to primary tumor, nephrectomy 4 weeks later. The V end lost 5 bases, the J end lost 0 bases, and 11 bases lay between the germline ends. The CDR3 consists of 15 residues. Germline values: CDR1 SNHLY, CDR2 FYNNEI. This TCR derives from a woman aged 60-75 years with renal cell carcinoma. Sample: blood, taken from a patient whose treatment included radiotherapy and nephrectomy. This sequence joins TRBV2 and TRBJ1-5; unclear D gene. CDR3 nucleotides: TGTGCCAGCAGTCGGGATTTTCTTAGCAATCAGCCCCAGCATTTT. Amino acid sequence: CASSRDFLSNQPQHF.